This T cell receptor beta chain was sequenced in a study of OX40 agonist ivuxolimab in advanced cancers. About the study: Cancers in dose escalation were hepatocellular, melanoma, renal cell and head and neck. Averaging roughly 60 years in age, with a range of roughly 23 to 80, the cohort was 82.7% male.

To note about this clone: Its antigen is currently unknown.

Assay: immunoSEQ multiplex PCR; the TCRdb copy retains only in-frame clones and omits some. The table has about 50,000 clones, 70% to 90% seen once. General study results and limits: Certain nonresponders likewise exhibited a low normalized T-cell clonal expansion. Both CD4+ and CD8+ T cell populations in blood had undergone clonal expansion by week 6 at 0.1 to 3.0 mg/kg.

The TCR sequence derives from an adult with an advanced solid tumor such as melanoma, head and neck, liver or kidney cancer. Sequencing was performed on CD4+ or CD8+ T cells sorted from blood, taken in a trial of the OX40 agonist ivuxolimab.

The CDR3 region has the DNA TGTGCCAGCAGCTTGGGAGGTTTGCTAACGAACACTGAAGCTTTCTTT. Protein product: CASSLGGLLTNTEAFF. V gene TRBV5-6 combines with J gene TRBJ1-1, with D hard to call. The CDR3 runs 16 residues. CDR1 is SGHDT and CDR2 is YYEEEE in the germline V gene. Trimming cost V 0 bases and J 1 base, with 13 bases left between them.